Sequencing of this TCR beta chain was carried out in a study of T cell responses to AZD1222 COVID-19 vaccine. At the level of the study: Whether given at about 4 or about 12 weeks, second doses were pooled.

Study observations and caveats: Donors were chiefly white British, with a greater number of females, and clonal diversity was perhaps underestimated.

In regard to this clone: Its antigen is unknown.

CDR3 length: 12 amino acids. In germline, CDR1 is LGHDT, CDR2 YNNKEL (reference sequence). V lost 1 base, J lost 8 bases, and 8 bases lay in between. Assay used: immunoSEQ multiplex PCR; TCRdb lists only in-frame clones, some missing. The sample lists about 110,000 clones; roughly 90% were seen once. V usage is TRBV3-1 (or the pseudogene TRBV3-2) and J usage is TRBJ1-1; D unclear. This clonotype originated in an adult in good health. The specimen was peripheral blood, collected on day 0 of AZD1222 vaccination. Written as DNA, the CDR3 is TGTGCCAGCAGCCAAGGACACCCCGAAGCTTTCTTT. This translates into CASSQGHPEAFF.